This T cell receptor beta chain was captured in a study of shared clonotypes between healthy human individuals. Produced via immunoSEQ multiplex PCR; TCRdb's table is partial and in-frame only. Among 800,000 or so clones listed, roughly 96% were seen once. Terminally differentiated effector memory CD45RA+ cells were excluded from the naive CD8 cells, which were CD45RO-negative and positively selected for CCR7. The CDR3 length is 15 residues. Trimming took off 0 bases at V and 7 bases at J, with 14 bases between the two ends. Looked up from germline, CDR1 is WNHNN and CDR2 is SYGVQD (reference sequence). This clone was counted once.

The sequenced material came from naive CD8+ T cells sorted from blood. The gene calls are TRBV10-1 and TRBJ2-3, with D uncertain. This receptor was obtained from a man younger than 45 in good health. The CDR3 coding sequence is TGCGCCAGCAGTGAGTCGACTCGGATAGGAAATACGCAGTATTTT. Its protein product is CASSESTRIGNTQYF.